Listed below are T cell receptor beta chains from one sample, sequenced in a study of T cells after yellow fever vaccination. TCRdb analysed the 5' RACE reads with MiXCR anew, one entry per CDR3 protein. The sample contains some 250,000 distinct CDR3 sequences, about 3.5% of which appear only once. Sequenced material: PBMCs, taken 15 days after the yellow fever booster vaccination. These TCRs come from a man aged 18 to 30 who received the YFV17D yellow fever vaccine. Both conserved end residues are part of each CDR3. Fields, in order: clone size, J gene, D gene, V gene, CDR3 DNA, CDR3 protein. A D gene is named only where the DNA matches it firmly. Clone size is not always given. Where it is, it says once, few, many or a class for expanded clones.

size: NA; J: TRBJ1-2; D: NA; V: TRBV12-3/TRBV12-4; DNA: TGTGCCAGCACACGATCATCCCCCTATGGCTACACCTTC; CDR3: CASTRSSPYGYTF
size: many; J: TRBJ2-1; D: TRBD2; V: TRBV7-2; DNA: TGTGCCAGCAGCTTAGACGGGACTAGCAGTGAGCAGTTCTTC; CDR3: CASSLDGTSSEQFF
size: many; J: TRBJ2-5; D: NA; V: TRBV10-3; DNA: TGTGCCTCCAGTCTAGAGGGACTCACGGGGACCCAGTACTTC; CDR3: CASSLEGLTGTQYF
size: NA; J: TRBJ2-1; D: TRBD2; V: TRBV4-3; DNA: TGCGCCAGCAGCCAAAGTCGGACTAGGGTCATGGGTGAGCAGTTCTTC; CDR3: CASSQSRTRVMGEQFF
size: many; J: TRBJ2-2; D: TRBD2; V: TRBV20-1; DNA: TGCAGTGCTCCTAGCGGGGGGGCCGACGGGGAGCTGTTTTTT; CDR3: CSAPSGGADGELFF
size: many; J: TRBJ2-1; D: TRBD1; V: TRBV7-2; DNA: TGTGCCAGCAGGGGCAAACAGGGGGCGGCCTACAATGAGCAGTTCTTC; CDR3: CASRGKQGAAYNEQFF
size: many; J: TRBJ2-2; D: TRBD2; V: TRBV7-2; DNA: TGTGCCAGCAGCGCTAGCGGGGGGGGGTCCGGGGAGCTGTTTTTT; CDR3: CASSASGGGSGELFF
size: many; J: TRBJ1-6; D: TRBD1; V: TRBV18; DNA: TGTGCCAGCTCAAGGGACAGGGATTCACCCCTCCACTTT; CDR3: CASSRDRDSPLHF
size: many; J: TRBJ2-7; D: NA; V: TRBV15; DNA: TGTGCCACAGACGGCAGGTCCTACGAGCAGTACTTC; CDR3: CATDGRSYEQYF
size: many; J: TRBJ1-1; D: TRBD1; V: TRBV7-9; DNA: TGTGCCAGCAGCACCCCAGGGGGAAGTAATCCTGAAGCTTTCTTT; CDR3: CASSTPGGSNPEAFF
size: many; J: TRBJ2-1; D: TRBD2; V: TRBV19; DNA: TGTGCCAGTAGTACCCAGACTAGCGGGAATGAGCAGTTCTTC; CDR3: CASSTQTSGNEQFF
size: many; J: TRBJ1-1; D: NA; V: TRBV20-1; DNA: TGCAGTGCTAGAGGAAGCAGGGCTGGCACTGAAGCTTTCTTT; CDR3: CSARGSRAGTEAFF
size: many; J: TRBJ2-5; D: NA; V: TRBV10-3; DNA: TGTGCCATCAGTGCGGCCGGGGGACAAGAGACCCAGTACTTC; CDR3: CAISAAGGQETQYF
size: few; J: TRBJ1-1; D: NA; V: TRBV6-2/TRBV6-3; DNA: TGTGCCAGCAGAAGCAGTTCATCGGCTGAAGCTTTCTTT; CDR3: CASRSSSSAEAFF
size: NA; J: TRBJ2-3; D: TRBD1; V: TRBV7-9; DNA: TGTGCCAGCAGCCCAGGACAGGGAGCCCTGGCCGGGGGCACAGATACGCAGTATTTT; CDR3: CASSPGQGALAGGTDTQYF
size: many; J: TRBJ2-7; D: NA; V: TRBV7-2; DNA: TGTGCCAGCAGCCGTCCCAGGATACGGCAGTACTTC; CDR3: CASSRPRIRQYF